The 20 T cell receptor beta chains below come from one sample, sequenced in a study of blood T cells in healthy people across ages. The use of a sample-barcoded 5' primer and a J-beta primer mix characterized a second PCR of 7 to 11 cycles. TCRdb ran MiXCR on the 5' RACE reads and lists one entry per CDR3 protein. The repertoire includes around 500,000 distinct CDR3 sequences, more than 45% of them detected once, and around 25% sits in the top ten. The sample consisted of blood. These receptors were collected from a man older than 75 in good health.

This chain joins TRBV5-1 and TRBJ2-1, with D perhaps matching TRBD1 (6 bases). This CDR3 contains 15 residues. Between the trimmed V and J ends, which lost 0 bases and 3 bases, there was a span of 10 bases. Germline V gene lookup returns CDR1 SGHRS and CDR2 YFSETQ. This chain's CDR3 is CASSLGGLVYNEQFF. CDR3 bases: TGCGCCAGCAGCTTGGGGGGGCTCGTCTACAATGAGCAGTTCTTC.

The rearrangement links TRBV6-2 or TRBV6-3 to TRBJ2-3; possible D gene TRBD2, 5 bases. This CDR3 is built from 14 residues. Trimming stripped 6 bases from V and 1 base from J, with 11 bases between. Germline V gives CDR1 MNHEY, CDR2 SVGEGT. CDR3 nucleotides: TGTGCCAGCAGCCCCCTGCGGGGCACAGATACGCAGTATTTT. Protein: CASSPLRGTDTQYF.

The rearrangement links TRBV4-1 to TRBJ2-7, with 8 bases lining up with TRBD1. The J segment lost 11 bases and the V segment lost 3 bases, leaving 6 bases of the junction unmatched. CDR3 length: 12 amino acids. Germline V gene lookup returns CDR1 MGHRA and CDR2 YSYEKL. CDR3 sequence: CASSHRTGKKYF. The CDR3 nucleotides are TGCGCCAGCAGCCACCGGACAGGGAAGAAGTACTTC.

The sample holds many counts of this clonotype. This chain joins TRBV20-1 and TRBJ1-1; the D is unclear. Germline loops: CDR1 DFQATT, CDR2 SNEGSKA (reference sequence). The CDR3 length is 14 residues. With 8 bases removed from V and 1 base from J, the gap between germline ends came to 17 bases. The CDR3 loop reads CSTKHGLANTEAFF. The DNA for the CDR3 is TGCAGTACAAAACACGGACTCGCGAACACTGAAGCTTTCTTT.

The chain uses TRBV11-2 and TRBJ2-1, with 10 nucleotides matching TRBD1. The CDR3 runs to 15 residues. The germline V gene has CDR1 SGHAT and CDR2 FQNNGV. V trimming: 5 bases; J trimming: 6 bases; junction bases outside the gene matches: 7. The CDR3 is CASSPWDRGFNEQFF. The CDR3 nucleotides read TGTGCCAGCAGCCCGTGGGACAGGGGATTCAATGAGCAGTTCTTC.

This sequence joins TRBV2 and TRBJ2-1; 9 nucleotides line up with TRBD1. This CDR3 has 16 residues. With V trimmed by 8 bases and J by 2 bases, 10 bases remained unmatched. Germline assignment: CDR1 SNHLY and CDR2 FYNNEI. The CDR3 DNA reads TGTGCCAGCGCGCCCCCTAGACAGGGGGCCTACAATGAGCAGTTCTTC. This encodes CASAPPRQGAYNEQFF. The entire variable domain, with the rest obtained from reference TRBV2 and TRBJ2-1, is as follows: EPEVTQTPSHQVTQMGQEVILRCVPISNHLYFYWYRQILGQKVEFLVSFYNNEISEKSEIFDDQFSVERPDGSNFTLKIRSTKLEDSAMYFCASAPPRQGAYNEQFFGPGTRLTVL.

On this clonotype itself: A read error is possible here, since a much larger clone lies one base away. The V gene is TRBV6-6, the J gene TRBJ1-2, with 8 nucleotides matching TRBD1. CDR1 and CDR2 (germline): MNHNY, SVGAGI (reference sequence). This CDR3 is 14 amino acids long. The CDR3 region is CAGSYLTGDRGYTF. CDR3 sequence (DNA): TGTGCCGGCAGTTACTTGACAGGGGATCGGGGCTACACCTTC.

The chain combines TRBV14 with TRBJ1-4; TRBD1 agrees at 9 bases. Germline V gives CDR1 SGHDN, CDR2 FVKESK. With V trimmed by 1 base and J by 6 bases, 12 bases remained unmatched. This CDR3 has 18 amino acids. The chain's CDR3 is CASSQGAPGTGMDEKLFF. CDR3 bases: TGTGCCAGCAGCCAAGGGGCACCCGGGACAGGGATGGATGAAAAACTGTTTTTT.

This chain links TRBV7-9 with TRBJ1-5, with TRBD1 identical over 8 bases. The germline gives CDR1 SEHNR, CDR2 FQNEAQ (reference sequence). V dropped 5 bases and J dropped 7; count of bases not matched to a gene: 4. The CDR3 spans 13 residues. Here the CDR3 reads CASSDTGGQPQHF. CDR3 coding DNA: TGTGCCAGCAGCGACACAGGGGGACAGCCCCAGCATTTT.

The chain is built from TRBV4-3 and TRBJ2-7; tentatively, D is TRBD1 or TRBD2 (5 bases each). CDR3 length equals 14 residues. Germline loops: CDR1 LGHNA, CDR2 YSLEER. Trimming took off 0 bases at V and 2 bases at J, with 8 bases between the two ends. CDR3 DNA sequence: TGCGCCAGCAGCCAAGATTGGGGACCCTACGAGCAGTACTTC. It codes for CASSQDWGPYEQYF.

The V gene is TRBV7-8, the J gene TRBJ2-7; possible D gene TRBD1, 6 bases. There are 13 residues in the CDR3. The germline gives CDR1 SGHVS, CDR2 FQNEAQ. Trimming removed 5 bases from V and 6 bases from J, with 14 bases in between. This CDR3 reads CASSAGQPREQYF. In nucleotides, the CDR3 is TGTGCCAGCAGCGCCGGACAGCCGCGCGAGCAGTACTTC.

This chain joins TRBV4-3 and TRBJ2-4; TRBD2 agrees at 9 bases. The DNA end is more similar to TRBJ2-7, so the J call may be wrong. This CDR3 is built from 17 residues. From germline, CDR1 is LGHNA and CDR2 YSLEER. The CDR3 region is CASSQDSSGTRGIEQYF. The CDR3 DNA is TGCGCCAGCAGCCAAGATTCTAGCGGGACCCGCGGGATCGAGCAGTACTTC.

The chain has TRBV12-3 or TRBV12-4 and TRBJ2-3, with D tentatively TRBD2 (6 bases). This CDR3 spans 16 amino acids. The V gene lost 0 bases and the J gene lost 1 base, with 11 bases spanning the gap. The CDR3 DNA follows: TGTGCCAGCAGTTTAGCGCTCGGGAGAGGCACAGATACGCAGTATTTT. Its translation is CASSLALGRGTDTQYF.

This CDR3 is CASSLYRGATDTQYF. CDR3 nucleotide sequence: TGTGCCAGCAGCTTGTATAGGGGGGCCACAGATACGCAGTATTTT. The chain links TRBV5-8 to TRBJ2-3; D possibly uses TRBD1 or TRBD2 (6 bases each). Trimming left V 1 base short and J 2 bases short, with 11 bases between. The length of the CDR3 is 15 residues. Germline CDR1 reads SGHTS; CDR2 reads YDEGEE.

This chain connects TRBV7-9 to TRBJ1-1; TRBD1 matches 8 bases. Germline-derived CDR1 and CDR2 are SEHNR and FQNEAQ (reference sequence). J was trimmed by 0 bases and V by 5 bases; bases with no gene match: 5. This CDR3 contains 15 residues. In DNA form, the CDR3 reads TGTGCCAGCAGCCAGTCGACAGGGGTGAACACTGAAGCTTTCTTT. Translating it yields CASSQSTGVNTEAFF.

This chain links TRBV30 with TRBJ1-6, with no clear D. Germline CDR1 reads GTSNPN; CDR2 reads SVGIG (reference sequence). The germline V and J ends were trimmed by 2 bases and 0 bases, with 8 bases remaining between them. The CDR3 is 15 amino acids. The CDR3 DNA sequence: TGTGCCTGGAGTTCGGAGAGCTCCTATAATTCACCCCTCCACTTT. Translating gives CAWSSESSYNSPLHF.

In nucleotides, the CDR3 is TGTGCCAGCAGGCAGGGGAGGTCCTACAATGAGCAGTTCTTC. Translated: CASRQGRSYNEQFF. This rearrangement joins TRBV27 to TRBJ2-1; the D call may be TRBD1 or TRBD2 (6 bases each). V was trimmed by 6 bases and J by 1 base, leaving 10 bases between them. Germline V gene data show CDR1 as MNHEY and CDR2 as SMNVEV (reference sequence). The CDR3 sequence is 14 residues long.

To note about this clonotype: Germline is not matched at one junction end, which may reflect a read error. Here the CDR3 DNA reads TGTGCCAGCAGCTCGAAACAGGACGGGAGCAAGCAGCCCCAGCATTTT. Translated: CASSSKQDGSKQPQHF. J is TRBJ1-5 and V is TRBV7-2; a possible D gene is TRBD1 (5 bases). CDR3 size: 16 residues. Germline V gene data show CDR1 as SGHTA and CDR2 as FQGNSA.

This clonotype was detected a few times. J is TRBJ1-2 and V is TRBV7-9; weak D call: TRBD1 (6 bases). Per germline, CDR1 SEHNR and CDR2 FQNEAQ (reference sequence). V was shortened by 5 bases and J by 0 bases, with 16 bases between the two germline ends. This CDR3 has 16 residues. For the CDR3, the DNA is TGTGCCAGCAGCGCCTCCGGACAGACAACTAACTATGGCTACACCTTC. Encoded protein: CASSASGQTTNYGYTF.

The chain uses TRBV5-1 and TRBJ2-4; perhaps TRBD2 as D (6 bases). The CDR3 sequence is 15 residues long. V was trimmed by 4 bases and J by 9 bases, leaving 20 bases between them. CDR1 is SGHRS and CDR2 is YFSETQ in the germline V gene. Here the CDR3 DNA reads TGCGCCAGCAGCGAAGACGCCGGGGGTGGGGGCATTCAGTACTTC. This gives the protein CASSEDAGGGGIQYF.